This T cell receptor beta chain was found in a study of CD8 T cells in ankylosing spondylitis. Notes on the study in general: There was reportedly significant enrichment of clones that were disease-linked in matched ankylosing spondylitis synovial fluid. Among TCR beta sequences, a motif of 7 to 9 highly homologous variants appeared characteristic of ankylosing spondylitis blood.

TCR beta libraries were made by quantitative 5'-RACE with molecular barcodes. TCRdb processed the 5' RACE reads anew with MiXCR; each CDR3 protein has one entry. The sample contains a few hundred thousand distinct CDR3 sequences, approximately 20% of which appear only once. This clonotype was detected only a few times. What it binds is not known. With 0 bases clipped from V and 5 bases from J, the junction kept 4 bases outside the gene matches. Germline V CDR1 and CDR2: SGHRS, YFSETQ. The CDR3 is 15 residues long. This receptor was obtained from a male donor with ankylosing spondylitis. This chain joins TRBV5-1 and TRBJ2-3; TRBD2 matches 9 bases. The specimen sequenced was blood, either unsorted or a sorted T cell fraction (not recorded which). The CDR3 loop reads CASSLDSGSGDTQYF. CDR3 in DNA: TGCGCCAGCAGCTTGGATAGCGGGAGTGGAGATACGCAGTATTTT.